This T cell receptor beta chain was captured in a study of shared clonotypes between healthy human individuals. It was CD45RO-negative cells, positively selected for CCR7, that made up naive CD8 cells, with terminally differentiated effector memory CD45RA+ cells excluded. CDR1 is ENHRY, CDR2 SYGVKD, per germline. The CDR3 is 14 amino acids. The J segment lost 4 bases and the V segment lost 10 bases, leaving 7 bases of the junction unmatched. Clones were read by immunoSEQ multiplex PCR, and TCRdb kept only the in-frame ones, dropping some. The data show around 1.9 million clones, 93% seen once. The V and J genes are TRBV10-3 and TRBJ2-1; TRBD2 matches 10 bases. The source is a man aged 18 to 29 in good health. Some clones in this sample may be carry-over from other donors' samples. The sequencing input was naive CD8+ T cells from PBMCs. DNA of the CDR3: TGTGCCACAACCGGGACTAGCGCATACAATGAGCAGTTCTTC. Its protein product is CATTGTSAYNEQFF.